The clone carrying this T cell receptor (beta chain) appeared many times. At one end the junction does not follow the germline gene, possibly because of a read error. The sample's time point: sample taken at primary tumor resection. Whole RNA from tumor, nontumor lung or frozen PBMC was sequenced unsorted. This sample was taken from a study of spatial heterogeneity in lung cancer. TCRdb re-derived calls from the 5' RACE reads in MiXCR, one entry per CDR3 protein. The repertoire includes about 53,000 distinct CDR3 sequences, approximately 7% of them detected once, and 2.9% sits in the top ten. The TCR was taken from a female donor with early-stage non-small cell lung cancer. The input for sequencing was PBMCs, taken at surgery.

CDR3 sequence: CASNHQVF. CDR3 DNA: TGTGCCAGCAACCACCAGGTCTTC. V and J are TRBV7-2 and TRBJ2-7, with unresolved D. This CDR3 region has 8 residues. The germline CDR1 and CDR2 sequences are SGHTA and FQGNSA.